This T cell receptor beta chain was sequenced during a study of tumor and adjacent non-tumor tissue in lung cancer. For the study at large: Patients were aged roughly 31 to 76, approximately 11 men and about five women, stage I to III.

Study-level findings and limits: Tumor repertoires had a smaller top 100 clone share than normal lung.

On this clonotype: Its cognate antigen is unknown. At one of its ends the junction is not consistent with the germline gene, which may arise from a read error.

There are 16 residues in the CDR3. Germline V lookup: CDR1 MNHNS, CDR2 SASEGT. TCRbeta libraries were built with three rounds of nested PCR, modified from ARM-PCR. TCRdb re-analysed the multiplex PCR reads in MiXCR, keeping a single row per CDR3 protein. The table has approximately 150,000 distinct CDR3 sequences, around 65% seen once. This sample's RNA came from whole unsorted tissue. Specimen: lung tumor tissue. The chain links TRBV6-1 to TRBJ1-2; no clear D. The clonotype comes from a man aged 60 to 75 with small cell lung cancer. The CDR3 protein is CASSEDPGGFPYSYTF. CDR3 nucleotide sequence: TGTGCTAGCAGTGAAGACCCAGGAGGCTTTCCCTATAGCTACACCTTC.